This T cell receptor beta chain was captured in a study of blood T cell repertoires in COVID-19. About the research overall: Samples came from the United States, Italy and Spain, spanning acute and convalescent COVID-19.

Germline V gene data show CDR1 as SGHRS and CDR2 as YFSETQ. V dropped 0 bases and J dropped 7; count of bases not matched to a gene: 8. CDR3 length: 16 residues. TCRdb's copy holds only in-frame clones and misses some; the assay was immunoSEQ multiplex PCR. The table shows about 370,000 clones, with 70% to 90% occurring only once. Patients from Seattle were sampled longitudinally, starting during active infection. This chain links TRBV5-1 with TRBJ2-2; TRBD2 matches at 8 bases. This TCR was recovered from a woman in her thirties with COVID-19, enrolled during active disease. The sample consisted of peripheral blood. For the CDR3, the DNA is TGCGCCAGCAGCTTGGGAACCGGGAGGGCCAACGGGGAGCTGTTTTTT. Its protein product is CASSLGTGRANGELFF. Combining the CDR3 with reference TRBV5-1 and TRBJ2-2 gives the whole variable domain KAGVTQTPRYLIKTRGQQVTLSCSPISGHRSVSWYQQTPGQGLQFLFEYFSETQRNKGNFPGRFSGRQFSNSRSEMNVSTLELGDSALYLCASSLGTGRANGELFFGEGSRLTVL.